This is a list of T cell receptor beta chains from one sample in a study of T cells in Graves' hyperthyroidism and ophthalmopathy. TCRdb redid the calling of the multiplex PCR reads with MiXCR, one entry per CDR3 protein. The sample consists of some 760,000 distinct CDR3 sequences, 12% to 15% of them appearing once. Material: blood. These receptor sequences come from a woman aged 18-30 years with Graves' hyperthyroidism. The CDR3 runs from the conserved cysteine through the conserved F or W. D genes are given only for firm matches. Rows may omit the clone size; those that give it use once, few, many or a size class.

v_call,clone_size,j_call,cdr3_length,d_call,cdr3_aa,cdr3_nt
TRBV30,many,TRBJ2-7,12,-,CAWSDMGREQYF,TGTGCCTGGAGTGATATGGGGAGGGAGCAGTACTTC
TRBV28,many,TRBJ2-1,19,TRBD2,CASSLPLTQTSANYNEQFF,TGTGCCAGCAGTTTACCCCTTACCCAGACTAGCGCTAACTACAATGAGCAGTTCTTC
TRBV28,many,TRBJ2-1,17,TRBD1,CASRPGQGVDYYNEQFF,TGTGCCAGCAGACCGGGACAGGGGGTGGACTATTACAATGAGCAGTTCTTC
TRBV4-3,-,TRBJ1-1,17,TRBD1,CASSQDNFGQGGTEAFF,TGCGCCAGCAGCCAAGACAACTTCGGACAGGGAGGGACTGAAGCTTTCTTT
TRBV20-1,few,TRBJ1-4,14,-,CSARDPRGVEKLFF,TGCAGTGCTAGAGATCCAAGGGGCGTTGAAAAACTGTTTTTT
TRBV20-1,few,TRBJ1-3,14,-,CSAFARYSGNTIYF,TGCAGTGCCTTCGCCCGGTACTCTGGAAACACCATATATTTT
TRBV12-3/TRBV12-4,-,TRBJ1-3,15,-,CASILEPSSGNTIYF,TGTGCCAGCATTCTTGAACCGAGCTCTGGAAACACCATATATTTT
TRBV30,many,TRBJ2-3,15,TRBD1,CAWSEDRVVTDTQYF,TGTGCCTGGAGTGAGGACAGGGTGGTCACAGATACGCAGTATTTT
TRBV28,many,TRBJ2-7,16,-,CASSFMVRSSSYEQYF,TGTGCCAGCAGTTTCATGGTCAGGTCTTCCTCCTACGAGCAGTACTTC
TRBV6-1,few,TRBJ1-5,14,TRBD1,CASRTGDSNQPQHF,TGTGCCAGCAGGACAGGGGATAGCAATCAGCCCCAGCATTTT
TRBV27,-,TRBJ2-3,12,-,CASSHGPDTQYF,TGTGCCAGCAGCCATGGTCCAGATACGCAGTATTTT
TRBV12-3/TRBV12-4,many,TRBJ1-2,15,-,CASSLSPPGPYGYTF,TGTGCCAGCAGTTTGAGCCCACCCGGCCCCTATGGCTACACCTTC
TRBV19,-,TRBJ2-7,17,-,CASSMAAVPGSSYEQYF,TGTGCCAGTAGTATGGCGGCCGTCCCAGGGTCGTCCTACGAGCAGTACTTC
TRBV11-1,many,TRBJ2-1,15,TRBD2,CASSSLAGGHNEQFF,TGTGCCAGCAGCAGTTTAGCGGGAGGGCACAATGAGCAGTTCTTC
TRBV20-1,few,TRBJ1-5,13,TRBD1,CSAPGQGYQPQHF,TGCAGTGCTCCGGGACAGGGTTATCAGCCCCAGCATTTT
TRBV20-1,-,TRBJ1-1,14,-,CSASPGGRGTEAFF,TGCAGTGCTTCCCCCGGGGGAAGGGGGACTGAAGCTTTCTTT
TRBV6-2/TRBV6-3,many,TRBJ2-1,12,-,CASTTGINEQFF,TGTGCCAGCACCACGGGTATCAATGAGCAGTTCTTC
TRBV7-2,many,TRBJ2-3,15,-,CASTLRPGSTDTQYF,TGTGCCAGCACCCTTAGGCCGGGCAGCACAGATACGCAGTATTTT
TRBV4-2,many,TRBJ2-2,15,-,CASSQESAYGGELFF,TGTGCCAGCAGCCAAGAATCGGCCTATGGCGGGGAGCTGTTTTTT
TRBV4-3,-,TRBJ2-1,18,TRBD2,CASSQDIERESLNNEQFF,TGCGCCAGCAGCCAAGACATTGAGCGGGAGAGTTTGAACAATGAGCAGTTCTTC
TRBV7-2,many,TRBJ1-6,12,-,CASSFSGSPLHF,TGTGCCAGCAGCTTTAGTGGGTCACCCCTCCACTTT
TRBV7-9,many,TRBJ2-5,12,-,CASSFLVETQYF,TGTGCCAGCAGCTTCCTAGTCGAGACCCAGTACTTC
TRBV30,-,TRBJ2-1,12,-,CAWSMLGYGQFF,TGTGCCTGGAGTATGCTGGGGTATGGGCAGTTCTTC
TRBV4-1,few,TRBJ2-7,13,TRBD2,CASPGLGSYEQYF,TGCGCCAGCCCGGGACTAGGGTCCTACGAGCAGTACTTC
TRBV6-5,few,TRBJ2-1,15,-,CASSYRPGLSNEQFF,TGTGCCAGCAGTTACCGGCCGGGACTGAGTAATGAGCAGTTCTTC
TRBV4-1,few,TRBJ2-2,19,TRBD2,CASSQERRLAGDNTGELFF,TGCGCCAGCAGCCAAGAGAGGAGACTAGCGGGGGATAACACCGGGGAGCTGTTTTTT
TRBV6-6,many,TRBJ2-7,15,-,CASSYFGLNGYEQYF,TGTGCCAGCAGTTACTTCGGGTTGAACGGCTACGAGCAGTACTTC
TRBV6-2/TRBV6-3,many,TRBJ2-7,15,-,CASRQGSALSGEQYF,TGTGCCAGCAGACAGGGATCCGCTCTATCCGGCGAGCAGTACTTC
TRBV29-1,-,TRBJ1-1,13,-,CSVTGRGNTEAFF,TGCAGCGTTACAGGGCGCGGGAACACTGAAGCTTTCTTT
TRBV14,few,TRBJ2-7,16,TRBD2,CASSQVGGSGTYEQYF,TGTGCCAGCAGCCAAGTCGGGGGTAGCGGGACCTACGAGCAGTACTTC
TRBV12-3/TRBV12-4,many,TRBJ1-5,16,-,CASSLRGALSNQPQHF,TGTGCCAGCAGTTTGAGGGGGGCATTAAGCAATCAGCCCCAGCATTTT
TRBV15,-,TRBJ2-4,15,-,CATSRVGQAENIQYF,TGTGCCACCAGCAGAGTAGGCCAGGCCGAAAACATTCAGTACTTC
TRBV12-5,many,TRBJ2-3,14,TRBD1,CASGSGQATDTQYF,TGTGCTAGTGGGAGTGGACAGGCCACAGATACGCAGTATTTT
TRBV24-1,once,TRBJ2-3,13,-,CATCAAARDTQYF,TGTGCCACCTGTGCGGCAGCGAGGGATACGCAGTATTTT
TRBV10-1,many,TRBJ1-1,14,TRBD1,CASSVTGGAGEAFF,TGCGCCAGCAGCGTGACAGGGGGCGCGGGTGAAGCTTTCTTT
TRBV12-3/TRBV12-4,many,TRBJ2-3,13,-,CASSGTGTDTQYF,TGTGCCAGCAGTGGGACTGGCACAGATACGCAGTATTTT
TRBV12-3/TRBV12-4,few,TRBJ1-4,14,-,CASSLQGIDEKLFF,TGTGCCAGCAGTTTACAGGGGATAGATGAAAAACTGTTTTTT
TRBV30,many,TRBJ2-1,17,TRBD2,CAWSDPRGLAGYNEQFF,TGTGCCTGGAGTGACCCCAGAGGACTAGCGGGCTACAATGAGCAGTTCTTC
TRBV20-1,many,TRBJ2-5,14,TRBD2,CSAQTSGSQETQYF,TGCAGTGCCCAGACTAGCGGGAGCCAAGAGACCCAGTACTTC
TRBV11-3,few,TRBJ2-3,15,-,CASSLGTARTDTQYF,TGTGCCAGCAGCCTCGGGACGGCACGCACAGATACGCAGTATTTT
TRBV9,-,TRBJ2-7,15,TRBD2,CASSAGLAGVFEQYF,TGTGCCAGCAGCGCCGGACTAGCGGGAGTGTTCGAGCAGTACTTC
TRBV30,-,TRBJ2-4,15,TRBD2,CAWSSAGGAKNIQYF,TGTGCCTGGAGTTCAGCGGGAGGGGCCAAAAACATTCAGTACTTC
TRBV19,-,TRBJ1-4,17,-,CASSMVGQTVTNEKLFF,TGTGCCAGTAGTATGGTAGGACAGACAGTAACTAATGAAAAACTGTTTTTT
TRBV28,many,TRBJ1-1,15,-,CASSLMVWGDTEAFF,TGTGCCAGCAGTTTGATGGTTTGGGGAGACACTGAAGCTTTCTTT
TRBV28,many,TRBJ1-2,14,-,CASSFGQTNYGYTF,TGTGCCAGCAGTTTCGGACAGACTAACTATGGCTACACCTTC
TRBV19,-,TRBJ1-5,17,TRBD1,CASGGAGGRPVNQPQHF,TGTGCCAGTGGGGGGGCAGGGGGCCGACCCGTCAATCAGCCCCAGCATTTT
TRBV6-2/TRBV6-3,-,TRBJ2-1,17,TRBD2,CASRRIRASGGENEQFF,TGTGCCAGCAGACGAATCCGGGCTAGCGGGGGGGAAAATGAGCAGTTCTTC